This T cell receptor beta chain derives from a study of monozygotic twins with inflammatory bowel disease. Of note for this clonotype: No antigen is known for it.

Whole-study findings and limits: Since immunosuppressive treatments differed, patient repertoires may have gained added variability.

The authors isolated total RNA from whole blood without sorting T cells. The template-switching step introduced UMIs that carried a 6-nucleotide sample barcode. TCRalpha and TCRbeta cDNA went through two nested PCRs of approximately 16 and 10 cycles. TCRdb reprocessed the 5' RACE reads and stores each CDR3 protein as one record, lacking DNA. The table for this sample gives about 110,000 distinct CDR3 sequences. This CDR3 region has 14 residues. The germline CDR1 and CDR2 sequences are SGHAT and FQNNGV. This clonotype was obtained from a human donor with ulcerative colitis or Crohn's disease, or a healthy co-twin of an affected twin (not recorded which). Sequenced material: blood. V usage is TRBV11-2 and J usage is TRBJ1-1. The CDR3 is CASSLSGGDTEAFF.